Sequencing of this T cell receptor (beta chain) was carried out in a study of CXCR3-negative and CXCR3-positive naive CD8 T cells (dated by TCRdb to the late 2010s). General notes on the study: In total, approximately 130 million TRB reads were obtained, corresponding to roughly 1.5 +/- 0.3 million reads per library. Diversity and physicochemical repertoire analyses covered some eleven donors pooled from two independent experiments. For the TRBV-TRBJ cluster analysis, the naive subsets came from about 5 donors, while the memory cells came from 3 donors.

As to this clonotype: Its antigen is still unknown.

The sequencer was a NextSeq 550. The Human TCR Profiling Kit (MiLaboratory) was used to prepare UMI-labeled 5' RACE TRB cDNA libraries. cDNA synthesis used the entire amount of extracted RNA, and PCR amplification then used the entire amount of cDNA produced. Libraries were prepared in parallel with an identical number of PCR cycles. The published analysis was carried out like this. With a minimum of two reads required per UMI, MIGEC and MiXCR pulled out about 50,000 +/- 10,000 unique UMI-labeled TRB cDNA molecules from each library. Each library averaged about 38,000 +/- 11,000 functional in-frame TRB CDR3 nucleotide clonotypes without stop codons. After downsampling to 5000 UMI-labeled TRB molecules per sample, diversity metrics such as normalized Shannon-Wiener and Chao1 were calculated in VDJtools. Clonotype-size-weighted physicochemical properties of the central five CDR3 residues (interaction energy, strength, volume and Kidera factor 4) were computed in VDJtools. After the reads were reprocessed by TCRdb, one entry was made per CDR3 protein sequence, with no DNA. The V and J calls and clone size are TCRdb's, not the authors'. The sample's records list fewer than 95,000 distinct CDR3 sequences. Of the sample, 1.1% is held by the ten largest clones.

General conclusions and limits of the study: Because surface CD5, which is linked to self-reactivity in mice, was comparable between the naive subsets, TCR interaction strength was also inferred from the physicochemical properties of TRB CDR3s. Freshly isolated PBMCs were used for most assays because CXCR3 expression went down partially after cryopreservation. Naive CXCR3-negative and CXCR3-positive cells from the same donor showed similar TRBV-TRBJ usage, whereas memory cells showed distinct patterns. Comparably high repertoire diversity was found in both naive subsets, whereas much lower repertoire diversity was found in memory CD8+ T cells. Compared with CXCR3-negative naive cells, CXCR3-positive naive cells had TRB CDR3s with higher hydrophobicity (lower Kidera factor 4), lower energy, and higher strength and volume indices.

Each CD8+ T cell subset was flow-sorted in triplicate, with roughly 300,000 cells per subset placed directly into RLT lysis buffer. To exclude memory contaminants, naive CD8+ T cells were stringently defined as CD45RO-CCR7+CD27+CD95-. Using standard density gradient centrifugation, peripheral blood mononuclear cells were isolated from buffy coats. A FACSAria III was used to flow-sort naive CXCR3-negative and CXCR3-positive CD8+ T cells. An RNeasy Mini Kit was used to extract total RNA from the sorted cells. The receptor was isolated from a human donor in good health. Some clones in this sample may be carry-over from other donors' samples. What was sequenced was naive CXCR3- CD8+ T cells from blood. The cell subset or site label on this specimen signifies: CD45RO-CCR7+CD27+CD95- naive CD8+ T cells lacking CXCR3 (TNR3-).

Here the CDR3 is given as CSAAARTSGVYYEQYF. Recombination linked TRBV20-1 to TRBJ2-7; with no DNA, the TCRdb D assignment of TRBD2 cannot be verified. Taken from cysteine to phenylalanine, the CDR3 has 16 residues. No DNA sequence was recorded. The germline V gene encodes CDR1 DFQATT and CDR2 SNEGSKA (reference sequence).